This T cell receptor beta chain appears in the sequencing data of a study of cytomegalovirus exposure and HLA in healthy donors. Looking at the study overall: Out of 170 million or so T cells, an earlier analysis found about 120 million unique TCR beta sequences in total.

Despite likely unrecorded immune exposures, the donors were nominally healthy at the time of sampling. Researchers ran the PCR with 60 Vbeta and 13 Jbeta primers. This table comes from immunoSEQ multiplex PCR, and its TCRdb copy is limited to in-frame clones, with some not included. Among some 150,000 clones listed, roughly 74% were seen once. Germline CDR1 SGHRS, CDR2 YFSETQ. The CDR3 is made up of 15 amino acids. Trimming took 7 bases from V and 1 from J; bases not matched to a gene: 7. Whole-study results and caveats: Being productive about 87% or about 30% of the time was typical of most TCR beta V segments in an earlier analysis. Later, TCR association rates were found to vary by HLA locus, highest for DRB1 and lowest for HLA-C.

Worth noting for this clone: Its matching antigen is unknown.

The specimen sequenced was PBMCs. The receptor was isolated from a man between 40 and 49 years old in good health and CMV-seronegative. The chain joins TRBV5-1 to TRBJ2-5; 10 bases are shared with TRBD2. The CDR3 loop reads CASSNVAGGQETQYF. DNA for the CDR3: TGCGCCAGCTCTAACGTAGCGGGGGGCCAAGAGACCCAGTACTTC.